Shown below are 19 T cell receptor beta chains from a single sample sequenced in a study of blood T cell repertoires in COVID-19. Libraries were prepared by immunoSEQ multiplex PCR; TCRdb keeps only in-frame clonotypes and omits some of them. The sample shows approximately 200,000 clones, around 89% of them seen only once. The sample taken for sequencing was PBMCs or T cells enriched from blood (not recorded which). The receptors derive from a man aged 25-40 years who had recovered from COVID-19.

The chain links TRBV5-1 to TRBJ1-1; D is undetermined. Germline values: CDR1 SGHRS, CDR2 YFSETQ. This CDR3 contains 13 residues. V lost 0 bases and J 1 base, leaving 4 bases between the germline ends. The CDR3 coding sequence is TGCGCCAGCAGCTTGGAGCCGAACACTGAAGCTTTCTTT. It codes for CASSLEPNTEAFF.

The rearrangement links TRBV4-3 to TRBJ2-7; D possibly corresponds to TRBD1 (6 bases). V gave up 0 bases and J gave up 3 bases, with 12 bases separating them. This CDR3 contains 15 residues. The germline V gene encodes CDR1 LGHNA and CDR2 YSLEER. The CDR3 nucleotides are TGCGCCAGCAGCCAAGATCGGGACACCGGCTACGAGCAGTACTTC. Translated: CASSQDRDTGYEQYF.

This clone was recorded at least ten times. The rearrangement joins TRBV5-5 to TRBJ2-2; tentatively, D is TRBD1 (5 bases). The CDR3 spans 14 residues. Trimming removed 0 bases at V and 7 bases at J, with 10 bases between. Germline loops: CDR1 SGHKS, CDR2 YYEKEE (reference sequence). The CDR3 bases are TGTGCCAGCAGCTTGGTGGGGCGTAGCGGGGAGCTGTTTTTT. This sequence encodes CASSLVGRSGELFF.

In this sample, this clone turned up once. The chain is built from TRBV7-2 and TRBJ2-7, with TRBD1 as a possible D gene (5 bases). Germline loops: CDR1 SGHTA, CDR2 FQGNSA. The CDR3 contains 14 residues. The germline V and J ends were trimmed by 0 bases and 6 bases, with 12 bases remaining between them. The CDR3 nucleotides read TGTGCCAGCAGCTTAGCTCAGGGATTAGGCGAGCAGTACTTC. Translating gives CASSLAQGLGEQYF.

This clone was detected only once. The CDR3 reads CASSLGDRANQPQHF. In nucleotides, the CDR3 is TGTGCCAGCAGCTTAGGGGACAGGGCCAATCAGCCCCAGCATTTT. This chain joins TRBV7-2 and TRBJ1-5; 9 positions match TRBD1. CDR1 and CDR2 from the germline V gene are SGHTA and FQGNSA. The ends lost 1 base at V and 3 bases at J; junction bases unmatched: 1. The CDR3 runs 15 residues.

This clone was seen a single time. The genes are TRBV15 and TRBJ2-3; D gene ambiguous. Germline CDR1 reads LNHNV; CDR2 reads YYDKDF (reference sequence). V was cut by 0 bases and J by 2 bases, with 6 bases left in between. CDR3 length: 14 residues. CDR3 loop: CATSRDPFTDTQYF. In DNA form, the CDR3 reads TGTGCCACCAGCAGAGATCCGTTCACAGATACGCAGTATTTT.

The rearrangement links TRBV18 to TRBJ1-3, with unresolved D. This CDR3 is 15 amino acids long. The V gene lost 2 bases and the J gene lost 4 bases, with 12 bases spanning the gap. Germline CDR1 is KGHSH and CDR2 is LQKENI. CDR3 nucleotide sequence: TGTGCCAGCTCACCAGTTGAGGGATCGGGAAACACCATATATTTT. This sequence encodes CASSPVEGSGNTIYF.

The CDR3 protein is CASSFWGVNEKLFF. In DNA form, the CDR3 reads TGTGCCAGCAGTTTTTGGGGAGTTAATGAAAAACTGTTTTTT. The chain has TRBV28 and TRBJ1-4, with D uncertain. The V gene's germline CDR1 is MDHEN and CDR2 SYDVKM. V was pared by 3 bases and J by 4 bases, with 9 bases between. The CDR3 contains 14 residues.

The rearrangement uses TRBV5-4 and TRBJ1-3, with 7 positions matching TRBD1. J gave up 4 bases and V 1 base, and 2 bases lay outside the gene matches. The CDR3 loop spans 14 amino acids. Germline lookup yields CDR1 SGHNT and CDR2 YYREEE (reference sequence). As DNA, the CDR3 is TGTGCCAGCAGCTTGACAGGGGCGGGAAACACCATATATTTT. Translating it yields CASSLTGAGNTIYF.

For this clone: A junction end diverges from the germline sequence, so it may reflect a read error. V and J are TRBV27 and TRBJ2-6, with D tentatively TRBD1 (6 bases). CDR1 is MNHEY, CDR2 SMNVEV, per germline (reference sequence). The CDR3 spans 17 residues. The chain's CDR3 is CASSFQDRHSGANVLTF. The CDR3 DNA is TGTGCCAGCAGTTTTCAGGACAGACACTCTGGAGCCAACGTCCTGACTTTC.

The chain joins TRBV2 to TRBJ1-5, with D perhaps TRBD1 (5 bases). Germline CDR1 SNHLY, CDR2 FYNNEI. This CDR3 contains 14 residues. With 4 bases removed from V and 5 bases from J, the gap between germline ends came to 12 bases. CDR3 in amino acids: CASSVVGRDQPQHF. The CDR3, as DNA: TGTGCCAGCAGTGTTGTGGGGCGAGATCAGCCCCAGCATTTT.

The rearrangement joins TRBV6-1 to TRBJ1-4; the D gene is possibly TRBD1 (6 bases). The V gene lost 1 base and the J gene lost 6 bases, with 18 bases spanning the gap. CDR1 and CDR2 from the germline V gene are MNHNS and SASEGT. There are 17 residues in the CDR3. The CDR3 bases are TGTGCCAGCAGTGAAGATCCCGGGGGGCTGGTTTATGAAAAACTGTTTTTT. Residues: CASSEDPGGLVYEKLFF.

The genes are TRBV7-2 and TRBJ1-5; tentative D call: TRBD1 (5 bases). The length of the CDR3 is 13 residues. Germline V gene sequence: CDR1 SGHTA, CDR2 FQGNSA. Trimming stripped 5 bases from V and 6 bases from J, with 11 bases between. The CDR3 loop is CASSSRVRQPQHF. The CDR3 nucleotides read TGTGCCAGCAGCAGCAGGGTGCGTCAGCCCCAGCATTTT.

The chain is built from TRBV4-3 and TRBJ2-1; D might be TRBD2 (5 bases). Germline values: CDR1 LGHNA, CDR2 YSLEER. V was shortened by 0 bases and J by 6 bases, with 18 bases between the two germline ends. CDR3 length: 17 residues. The CDR3, as DNA: TGCGCCAGCAGCCAAGAAATATACGGGGTGAAGGGCAATGAGCAGTTCTTC. Translation gives CASSQEIYGVKGNEQFF.

This clone was recorded only once. V is TRBV19 and J is TRBJ1-5, with 7 bases lining up with TRBD1. The CDR3 has 14 amino acids. CDR1 and CDR2 from the germline V gene are LNHDA and SQIVND (reference sequence). The V segment lost 7 bases and the J segment 0 bases; nucleotides outside the gene matches: 3. The CDR3 DNA reads TGTGCCAGTATCGGGACAGATAGCAATCAGCCCCAGCATTTT. It yields the protein CASIGTDSNQPQHF.

This clone was recorded a few times. The chain uses TRBV7-9 and TRBJ2-2; a weak D match, TRBD1 (5 bases). With 2 bases removed from V and 5 bases from J, the gap between germline ends came to 15 bases. In germline, CDR1 is SEHNR, CDR2 FQNEAQ (reference sequence). The CDR3 covers 16 residues. In DNA form, the CDR3 reads TGTGCCAGCAGCTTATTTAAGTTAGCAGGGACCGGGGAGCTGTTTTTT. Its translation is CASSLFKLAGTGELFF.

The CDR3: CASSAAGLAADTQYF. In DNA form, the CDR3 reads TGTGCCAGCAGTGCAGCCGGTCTAGCCGCAGATACGCAGTATTTT. This sequence joins TRBV2 and TRBJ2-3, with a weak D call TRBD2 (5 bases). Germline values: CDR1 SNHLY, CDR2 FYNNEI. The CDR3 is 15 amino acids. The germline V and J ends were trimmed by 4 bases and 4 bases, with 15 bases remaining between them. Full variable domain (rest looked up from reference TRBV2 and TRBJ2-3): EPEVTQTPSHQVTQMGQEVILRCVPISNHLYFYWYRQILGQKVEFLVSFYNNEISEKSEIFDDQFSVERPDGSNFTLKIRSTKLEDSAMYFCASSAAGLAADTQYFGPGTRLTVL.

This clone was picked up one time. J is TRBJ2-5 and V is TRBV30, with 13 nucleotides matching TRBD2. Trimming at V came to 3 bases and at J to 4 bases, leaving 11 bases not matched to a gene. The length of the CDR3 is 17 residues. From germline, CDR1 is GTSNPN and CDR2 SVGIG (reference sequence). The CDR3 reads CAWSSPGLAGVRETQYF. The CDR3 DNA sequence: TGTGCCTGGAGCTCACCAGGACTAGCGGGAGTTCGAGAGACCCAGTACTTC.

The chain uses TRBV11-3 and TRBJ2-1; unclear D gene. The CDR3 contains 13 residues. Germline loops: CDR1 SGHNT, CDR2 YENEEA. Trimming left V 4 bases short and J 4 bases short, with 8 bases between. CDR3 sequence: CASSSDGYNEQFF. The CDR3 DNA is TGTGCCAGCAGCTCCGACGGGTACAATGAGCAGTTCTTC. The whole variable domain, remainder taken from reference TRBV11-3 and TRBJ2-1, is EAGVVQSPRYKIIEKKQPVAFWCNPISGHNTLYWYLQNLGQGPELLIRYENEEAVDDSQLPKDRFSAERLKGVDSTLKIQPAELGDSAVYLCASSSDGYNEQFFGPGTRLTVL.